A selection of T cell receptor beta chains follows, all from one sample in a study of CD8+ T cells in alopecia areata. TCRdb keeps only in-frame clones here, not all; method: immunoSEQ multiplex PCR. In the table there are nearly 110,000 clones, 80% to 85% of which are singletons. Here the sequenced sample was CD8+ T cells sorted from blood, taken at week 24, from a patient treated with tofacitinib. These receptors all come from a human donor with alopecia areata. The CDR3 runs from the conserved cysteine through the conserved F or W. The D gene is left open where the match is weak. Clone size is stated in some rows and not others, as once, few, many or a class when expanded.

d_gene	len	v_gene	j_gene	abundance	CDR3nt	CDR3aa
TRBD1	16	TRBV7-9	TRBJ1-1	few	TGTGCCAGCAGCTTAGTTGGGGGGACAGCGAACACTGAAGCTTTCTTT	CASSLVGGTANTEAFF
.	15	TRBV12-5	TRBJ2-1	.	TGTGCTAGTGGTTTCGAGGGGGTCTCCTACAATGAGCAGTTCTTC	CASGFEGVSYNEQFF
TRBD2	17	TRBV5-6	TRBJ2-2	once	TGTGCCAGCAGCTTGGACGGGACTACGGGAGAGACCGGGGAGCTGTTTTTT	CASSLDGTTGETGELFF
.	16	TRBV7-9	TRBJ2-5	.	TGTGCCAGCAGCTCGGGGGCAGGGCCGGGGTATGAGACCCAGTACTTC	CASSSGAGPGYETQYF
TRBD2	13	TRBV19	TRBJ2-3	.	TGTGCCAGTACCAGCGGGGGGTCAGATACGCAGTATTTT	CASTSGGSDTQYF
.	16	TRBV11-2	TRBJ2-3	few	TGTGCCAGCAGTCTTCCCATACAGGGACCGAGAGATACGCAGTATTTT	CASSLPIQGPRDTQYF
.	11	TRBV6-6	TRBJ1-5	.	TGTGCCAGCAGGTTCGGGCAGCCCCAGCATTTT	CASRFGQPQHF
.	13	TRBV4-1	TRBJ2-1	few	TGCGCCAGCAGCCGTGGCGGGGTTAATGAGCAGTTCTTC	CASSRGGVNEQFF
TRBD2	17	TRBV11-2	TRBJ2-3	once	TGTGCCAGCAGCGCCAGGACTAGCGGGGGGCCCACCAATACGCAGTATTTT	CASSARTSGGPTNTQYF
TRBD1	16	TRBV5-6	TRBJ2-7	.	TGTGCCAGCAGCTTGGTCCGGGACAGAAGCCTCTACGAGCAGTACTTC	CASSLVRDRSLYEQYF
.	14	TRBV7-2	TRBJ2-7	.	TGTGCCAGCAACGCGGACGGGAGCTCCTACGAGCAGTACTTC	CASNADGSSYEQYF
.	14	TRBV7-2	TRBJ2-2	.	TGTGCCAGCAGCTCGCTCGACTTAACCGGGGAGCTGTTTTTT	CASSSLDLTGELFF
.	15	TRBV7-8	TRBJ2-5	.	TGTGCCAGCAGCCCGTATACAGCGGTAAAAGAGACCCAGTACTTC	CASSPYTAVKETQYF
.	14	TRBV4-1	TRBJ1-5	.	TGCGCCAGCAGCCCAGACAACTCAAATCAGCCCCAGCATTTT	CASSPDNSNQPQHF
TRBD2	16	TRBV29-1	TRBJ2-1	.	TGCAGCGTCAAAGGGGCTAGCGGGGGACTTTACAATGAGCAGTTCTTC	CSVKGASGGLYNEQFF
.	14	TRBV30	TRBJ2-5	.	TGTGCCTGGAGTGTAGGGGCAGGACAAGAGACCCAGTACTTC	CAWSVGAGQETQYF
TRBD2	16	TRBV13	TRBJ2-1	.	TGTGCCAGCAGCTTAACTCTAGCGGGGGGACACAATGAGCAGTTCTTC	CASSLTLAGGHNEQFF
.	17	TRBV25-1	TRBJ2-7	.	TGTGCCAGCAGCACGAACCTGGGTGGTAATTTTCCCTACGAGCAGTACTTC	CASSTNLGGNFPYEQYF
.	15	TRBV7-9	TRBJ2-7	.	TGTGCCAGCAGCTATCCCGGGTCGAGCTCCTACGAGCAGTACTTC	CASSYPGSSSYEQYF
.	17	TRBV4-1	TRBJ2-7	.	TGCGCCAGCAGCCAAGAATGGGTGACAGCGAACCTATACGAGCAGTACTTC	CASSQEWVTANLYEQYF
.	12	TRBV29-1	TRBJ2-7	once	TGCAGCGTTGAAGACAGGGGCTACGAGCAGTACTTC	CSVEDRGYEQYF
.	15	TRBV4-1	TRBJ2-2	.	TGCGCCAGCAGCCAAGATGGCATAAACACCGGGGAGCTGTTTTTT	CASSQDGINTGELFF
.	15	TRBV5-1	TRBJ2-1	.	TGCGCCAGCAGCTTGGGACTTGACTGGGACAATGAGCAGTTCTTC	CASSLGLDWDNEQFF
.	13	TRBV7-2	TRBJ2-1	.	TGTGCCAGCAGTTCGGGGGTTGGTGATGAGCAGTTCTTC	CASSSGVGDEQFF
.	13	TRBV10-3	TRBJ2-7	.	TGTGCCATCTCACGGGGAGGATCCTACGAGCAGTACTTC	CAISRGGSYEQYF
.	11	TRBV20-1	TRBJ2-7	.	TGCAGTGCTACGGACGGGTACGAGCAGTACTTC	CSATDGYEQYF
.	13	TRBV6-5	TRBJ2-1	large	TGTGCCAGCAGTTACTCGGGGGCTGATGAGCAGTTCTTC	CASSYSGADEQFF
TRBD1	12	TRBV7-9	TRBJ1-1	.	TGTGCCAGCAGCCCTGGACAGGGTGAAGCTTTCTTT	CASSPGQGEAFF
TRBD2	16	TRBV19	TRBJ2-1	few	TGTGCCAGTAGTATAGAGGCTAGCGGGGGGGATAATGAGCAGTTCTTC	CASSIEASGGDNEQFF
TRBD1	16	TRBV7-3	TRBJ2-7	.	TGTGCCAGCAGCCCACACCCCGGGACAGGGAATGGGGAGCAGTACTTC	CASSPHPGTGNGEQYF
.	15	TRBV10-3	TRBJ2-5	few	TGTGCCATCAGTGGCCGCTCGGACCCGAGGGAGACCCAGTACTTC	CAISGRSDPRETQYF
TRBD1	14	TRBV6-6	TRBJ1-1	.	TGTGCCAGCAGCAACGGACAGGGTGGAGCTGAAGCTTTCTTT	CASSNGQGGAEAFF
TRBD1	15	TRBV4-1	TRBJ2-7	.	TGCGCCAGCAGCCAAGGGGGACAGGGGTCCTACGAGCAGTACTTC	CASSQGGQGSYEQYF
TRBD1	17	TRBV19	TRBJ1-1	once	TGTGCCAGTAGTATTGGCCCCACAGGGGTGAAGAACACTGAAGCTTTCTTT	CASSIGPTGVKNTEAFF
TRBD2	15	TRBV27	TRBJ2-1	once	TGTGCCAGCAGAACGCTCGGGGGGGCCTACAATGAGCAGTTCTTC	CASRTLGGAYNEQFF
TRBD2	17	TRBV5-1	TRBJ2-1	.	TGCGCCAGCAGCTACGCCTCCGCGGGGGGACCCTACAATGAGCAGTTCTTC	CASSYASAGGPYNEQFF
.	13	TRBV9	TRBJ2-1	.	TGTGCCAGCAGCGTAGGGGCGTCCAATGAGCAGTTCTTC	CASSVGASNEQFF
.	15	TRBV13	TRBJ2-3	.	TGTGCCAGCAGCCCTGAGTCCGGGGGCTCAGATACGCAGTATTTT	CASSPESGGSDTQYF
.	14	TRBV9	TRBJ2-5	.	TGTGCCAGCAGCGTAGCTGGGATTGGGGAGACCCAGTACTTC	CASSVAGIGETQYF
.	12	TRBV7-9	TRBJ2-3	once	TGTGCCAGCAGTTTCCCGGCAGATACGCAGTATTTT	CASSFPADTQYF
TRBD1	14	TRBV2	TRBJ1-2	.	TGTGCCAGCAAGAGGACAGGGGCCCTCTATGGCTACACCTTC	CASKRTGALYGYTF
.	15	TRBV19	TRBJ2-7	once	TGTGCCAGTAGTGTTACCGTAAGGGGGTCCCACGAGCAGTACTTC	CASSVTVRGSHEQYF
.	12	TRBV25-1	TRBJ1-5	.	TGTGCCAGCAGTGCGTCCAATCAGCCCCAGCATTTT	CASSASNQPQHF
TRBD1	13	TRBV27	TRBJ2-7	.	TGTGCCAGCAGTCGCGACAGGGGTTACGAGCAGTACTTC	CASSRDRGYEQYF
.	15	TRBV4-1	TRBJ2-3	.	TGCGCCAGCAGCCTCGAGGGGGGATGGGCCGATACGCAGTATTTT	CASSLEGGWADTQYF
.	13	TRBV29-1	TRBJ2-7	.	TGCAGCGTTCTTAGGCGGGACTCCTACGAGCAGTACTTC	CSVLRRDSYEQYF
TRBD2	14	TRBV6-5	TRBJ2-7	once	TGTGCCAGCAGTTCCCGGACTAGCGGCGGCGAGCAGTACTTC	CASSSRTSGGEQYF
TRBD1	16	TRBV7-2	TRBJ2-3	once	TGTGCCAGCAGCTTACGACAGGGCCTGAGCACAGATACGCAGTATTTT	CASSLRQGLSTDTQYF
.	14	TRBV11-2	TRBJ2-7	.	TGTGCCAGCAGCTTAGGGTACGGGGAGAACGAGCAGTACTTC	CASSLGYGENEQYF
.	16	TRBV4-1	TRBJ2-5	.	TGCGCCAGCAGTCAAGACCCCCCGGGGCTACAAGAGACCCAGTACTTC	CASSQDPPGLQETQYF
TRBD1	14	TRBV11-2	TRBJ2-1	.	TGTGCCAGCACCCCCGGACAGGGGGGAAATGAGCAGTTCTTC	CASTPGQGGNEQFF
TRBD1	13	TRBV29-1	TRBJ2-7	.	TGCAGCGTGCGGACAGGGACCAGCTACGAGCAGTACTTC	CSVRTGTSYEQYF
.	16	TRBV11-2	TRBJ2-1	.	TGTGCCAGCAGCTTGTTTGGGGGCAGCTCCTACAATGAGCAGTTCTTC	CASSLFGGSSYNEQFF